This entry concerns a single TCR beta chain. The antigen remains unidentified. These data belong to a study of T cell repertoires in ileal Crohn's disease. Study at large: Surgery for a complication: stricturing in approximately 60%, penetrating in roughly 40%. Overall study findings and caveats: The median delay to postoperative endoscopy was under nine months. All patients with clonality above 26.8% had endoscopic recurrence. Mucosal expansions were suggested to be mainly CD8 T cells.

The assay was immunoSEQ multiplex PCR, and TCRdb's table has in-frame clones only and misses some. This table holds some 60,000 clones, less than 90% found once. Time point of the sample: neoterminal ileum biopsy at postoperative endoscopy, about 6 months after surgery. Sequenced: ileal tissue. The TCR was taken from an adult with Crohn's disease.

CDR3: CASSKGVEQFF. For the CDR3, the DNA is TGTGCCAGCAGTAAGGGAGTAGAGCAGTTCTTC. The chain has TRBV2 and TRBJ2-1, with a weak D call TRBD2 (5 bases). CDR1 SNHLY and CDR2 FYNNEI come from the germline V gene. The CDR3 covers 11 residues. Trimming removed 5 bases at V and 10 bases at J, with 9 bases between.